This T cell receptor (beta chain) was sequenced during a study of blood T cells in healthy people across ages. Findings and caveats of the study: Because sorting was not performed, PBMCs prevented conclusive naive versus antigen-experienced comparison. TCR beta diversity per million T cells fell roughly linearly with age.

Alongside a J-beta primer mix, a sample-barcoded 5' primer served in a second PCR lasting about 6 to 11 cycles. Each cDNA molecule carried a tag from a template-switch adaptor that contained 12 random nucleotides. TCRdb re-analysed the 5' RACE reads in MiXCR, keeping a single row per CDR3 protein. The sample has hundreds of thousands of distinct CDR3 sequences, 40% to 50% seen once. On this clonotype itself: Its antigen is unknown.

Sequencing was carried out using blood. The receptor comes from a man of 80 years or more in good health.

The CDR3 DNA follows: TGTGCCAGCAGCCAAGCGCTAGCGGGAGATCGTGAGCAGTTCTTC. Its protein product is CASSQALAGDREQFF. This sequence joins TRBV4-2 and TRBJ2-1, with 10 bases lining up with TRBD2. V trimming: 1 base; J trimming: 9 bases; junction bases outside the gene matches: 6. Germline CDR1 is LGHNA and CDR2 is YNFKEQ. CDR3 length: 15 residues.